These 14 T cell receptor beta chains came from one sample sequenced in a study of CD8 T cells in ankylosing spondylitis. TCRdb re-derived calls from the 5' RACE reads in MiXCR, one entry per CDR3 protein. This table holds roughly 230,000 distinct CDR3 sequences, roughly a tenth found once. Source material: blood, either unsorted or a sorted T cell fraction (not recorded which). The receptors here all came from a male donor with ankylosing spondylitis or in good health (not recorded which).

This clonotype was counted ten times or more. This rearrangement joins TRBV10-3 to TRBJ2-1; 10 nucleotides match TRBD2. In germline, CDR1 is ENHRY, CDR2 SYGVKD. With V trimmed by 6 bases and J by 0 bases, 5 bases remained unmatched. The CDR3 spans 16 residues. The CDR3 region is CAISPLAGASYNEQFF. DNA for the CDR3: TGTGCCATCAGCCCCCTAGCGGGAGCCTCCTACAATGAGCAGTTCTTC.

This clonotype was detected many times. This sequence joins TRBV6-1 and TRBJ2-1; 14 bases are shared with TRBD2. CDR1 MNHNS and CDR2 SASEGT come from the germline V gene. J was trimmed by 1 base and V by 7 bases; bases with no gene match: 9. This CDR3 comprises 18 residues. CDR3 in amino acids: CASTWGLAGARSYNEQFF. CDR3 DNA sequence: TGTGCCAGCACCTGGGGACTAGCGGGAGCTCGGTCCTACAATGAGCAGTTCTTC.

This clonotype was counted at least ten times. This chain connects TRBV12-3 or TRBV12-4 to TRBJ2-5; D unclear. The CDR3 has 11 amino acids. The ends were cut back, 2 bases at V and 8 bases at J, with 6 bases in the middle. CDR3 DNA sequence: TGTGCCAGCAGTTTATCGGGTACCCAGTACTTC. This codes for CASSLSGTQYF.

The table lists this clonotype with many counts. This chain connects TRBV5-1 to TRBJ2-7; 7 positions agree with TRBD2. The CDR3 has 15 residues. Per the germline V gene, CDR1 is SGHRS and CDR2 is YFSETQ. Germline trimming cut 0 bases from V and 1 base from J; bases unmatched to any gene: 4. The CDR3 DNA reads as TGCGCCAGCAGCTTGGGGGGGGGGAGATCCTACGAGCAGTACTTC. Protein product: CASSLGGGRSYEQYF.

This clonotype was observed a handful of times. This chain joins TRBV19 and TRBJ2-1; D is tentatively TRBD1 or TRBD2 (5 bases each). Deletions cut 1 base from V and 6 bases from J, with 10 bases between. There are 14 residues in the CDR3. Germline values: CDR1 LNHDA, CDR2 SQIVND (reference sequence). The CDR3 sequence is CASSIASGGNEQFF. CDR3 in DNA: TGTGCCAGTAGTATAGCTTCTGGGGGCAATGAGCAGTTCTTC.

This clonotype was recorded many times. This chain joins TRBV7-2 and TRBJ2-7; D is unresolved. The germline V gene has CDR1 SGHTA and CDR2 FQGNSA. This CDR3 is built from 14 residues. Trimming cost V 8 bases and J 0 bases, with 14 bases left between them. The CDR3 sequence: CASGGEASSYEQYF. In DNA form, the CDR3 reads TGTGCCAGCGGCGGCGAAGCCAGCTCCTACGAGCAGTACTTC.

CDR3 sequence reads: CAISHGLGTTDTQYF. The CDR3 DNA is TGTGCCATCTCCCACGGGCTGGGTACCACAGATACGCAGTATTTT. The chain uses TRBV10-3 and TRBJ2-3; no clear D. The CDR3 sequence is 15 residues long. With 8 bases removed from V and 2 bases from J, the gap between germline ends came to 17 bases. The germline CDR1 and CDR2 sequences are ENHRY and SYGVKD.

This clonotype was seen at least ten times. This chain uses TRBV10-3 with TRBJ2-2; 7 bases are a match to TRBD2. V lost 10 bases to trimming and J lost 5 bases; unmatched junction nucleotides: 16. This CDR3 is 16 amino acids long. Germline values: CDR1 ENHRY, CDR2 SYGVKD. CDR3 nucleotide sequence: TGTGCCACGATTGAGCGGGACGCCGATCAAACCGGGGAGCTGTTTTTT. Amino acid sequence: CATIERDADQTGELFF.

CDR3 sequence reads: CASSSNYEEQYF. For the CDR3, the DNA is TGTGCCAGCTCATCTAATTACGAAGAGCAGTACTTC. V is TRBV18 and J is TRBJ2-7, with no clear D. CDR3 length: 12 amino acids. Trimming shortened V by 5 bases and J by 7 bases, and 12 bases separated the two germline ends. Germline V CDR1 and CDR2: KGHSH, LQKENI.

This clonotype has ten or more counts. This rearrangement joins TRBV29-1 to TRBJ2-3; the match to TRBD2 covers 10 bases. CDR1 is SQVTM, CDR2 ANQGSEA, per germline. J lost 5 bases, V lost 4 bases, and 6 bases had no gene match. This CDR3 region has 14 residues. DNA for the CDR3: TGCAGCGTTGCCAGCGGGGGGGCAAGAGATACGCAGTATTTT. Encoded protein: CSVASGGARDTQYF.

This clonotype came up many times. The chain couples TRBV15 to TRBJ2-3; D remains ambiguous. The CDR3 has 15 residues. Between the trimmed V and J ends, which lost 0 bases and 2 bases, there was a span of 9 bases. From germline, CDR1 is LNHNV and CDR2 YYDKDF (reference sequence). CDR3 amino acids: CATSRDPGATDTQYF. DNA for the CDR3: TGTGCCACCAGCAGAGATCCCGGCGCCACAGATACGCAGTATTTT.

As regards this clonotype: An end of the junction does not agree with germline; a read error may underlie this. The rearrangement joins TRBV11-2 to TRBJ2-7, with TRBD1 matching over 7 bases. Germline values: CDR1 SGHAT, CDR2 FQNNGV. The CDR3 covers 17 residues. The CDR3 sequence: CASSLDRDSLLSYEQCF. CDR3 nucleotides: TGTGCCAGCAGCTTAGATAGGGACAGCCTCTTATCCTACGAGCAGTGCTTC.

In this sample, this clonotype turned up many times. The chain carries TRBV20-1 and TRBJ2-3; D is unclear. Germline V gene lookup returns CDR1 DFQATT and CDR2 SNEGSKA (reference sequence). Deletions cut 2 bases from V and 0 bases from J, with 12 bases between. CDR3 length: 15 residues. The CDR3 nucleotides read TGCAGTGCTAGATCCCCTTTTTCGAGCACAGATACGCAGTATTTT. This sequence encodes CSARSPFSSTDTQYF.

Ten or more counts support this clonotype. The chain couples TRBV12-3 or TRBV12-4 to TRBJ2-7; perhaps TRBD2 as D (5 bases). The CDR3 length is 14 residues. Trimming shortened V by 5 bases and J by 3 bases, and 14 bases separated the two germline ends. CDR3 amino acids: CASSLSGVGYEQYF. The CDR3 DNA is TGTGCCAGCAGTCTATCCGGGGTAGGCTACGAGCAGTACTTC.